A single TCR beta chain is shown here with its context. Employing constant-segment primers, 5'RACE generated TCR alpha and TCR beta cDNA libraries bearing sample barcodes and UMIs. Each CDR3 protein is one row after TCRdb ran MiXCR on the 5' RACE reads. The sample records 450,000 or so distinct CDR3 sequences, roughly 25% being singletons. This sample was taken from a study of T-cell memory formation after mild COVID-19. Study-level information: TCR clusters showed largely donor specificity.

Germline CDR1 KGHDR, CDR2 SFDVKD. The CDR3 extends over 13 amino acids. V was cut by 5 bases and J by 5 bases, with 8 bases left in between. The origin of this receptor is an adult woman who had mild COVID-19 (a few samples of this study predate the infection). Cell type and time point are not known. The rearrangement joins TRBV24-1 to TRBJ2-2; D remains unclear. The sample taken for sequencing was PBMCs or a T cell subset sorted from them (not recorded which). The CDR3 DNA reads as TGTGCCACCAGTGGGTCGCTGACCGGGGAGCTGTTTTTT. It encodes CATSGSLTGELFF.